This is a list of T cell receptor beta chains from one sample in a study of shared clonotypes between healthy human individuals. Repertoires were generated with immunoSEQ multiplex PCR, while TCRdb's copy carries only in-frame clones and drops some. This sample yields approximately 500,000 clones, of which approximately 79% are seen a single time; about an eighth belongs to the top ten. Material: PBMCs. All receptors come from a woman between 40 and 50 years old in good health. Some clones in this sample may be carry-over from other donors' samples. Each CDR3 is given with its conserved first and last residue. The order of the fields is CDR3 protein, CDR3 DNA, clone size, D gene, V gene, J gene. A D gene is named only where the DNA matches it firmly. Not all rows give a size; the values are once, few, many and, for expanded clones, a class.

CDR3aa: CASSPGTSGIHEQYF
CDR3nt: TGTGCCAGCAGCCCTGGGACTAGCGGGATCCACGAGCAGTACTTC
abundance: NA
d_gene: TRBD2
v_gene: TRBV11-2
j_gene: TRBJ2-7

CDR3aa: CASSPRTGGGYTF
CDR3nt: TGCGCCAGCAGCCCTCGGACAGGCGGAGGCTACACCTTC
abundance: few
d_gene: TRBD1
v_gene: TRBV4-1
j_gene: TRBJ1-2

CDR3aa: CASSVVGGVTGELFF
CDR3nt: TGTGCCAGCAGCGTAGTGGGAGGAGTCACCGGGGAGCTGTTTTTT
abundance: NA
d_gene: NA
v_gene: TRBV9
j_gene: TRBJ2-2

CDR3aa: CASSAGPNTEAFF
CDR3nt: TGTGCCAGCAGTGCGGGCCCGAACACTGAAGCTTTCTTT
abundance: NA
d_gene: NA
v_gene: TRBV6-4
j_gene: TRBJ1-1

CDR3aa: CASSPGPGGALQQQPQHF
CDR3nt: TGTGCCAGCTCACCAGGGCCAGGGGGCGCGTTACAACAGCAGCCCCAGCATTTT
abundance: NA
d_gene: TRBD1
v_gene: TRBV18
j_gene: TRBJ1-5

CDR3aa: CASSEGLAGYNEQFF
CDR3nt: TGTGCCAGCAGCGAGGGCCTAGCGGGGTACAATGAGCAGTTCTTC
abundance: NA
d_gene: TRBD2
v_gene: TRBV9
j_gene: TRBJ2-1

CDR3aa: CASSPPRLALNTGELFF
CDR3nt: TGTGCCAGTAGTCCCCCCCGGCTAGCGCTAAACACCGGGGAGCTGTTTTTT
abundance: NA
d_gene: NA
v_gene: TRBV19
j_gene: TRBJ2-2

CDR3aa: CASSPRLDREGYYGYTF
CDR3nt: TGTGCCAGCAGTCCACGCCTGGACAGGGAGGGATACTATGGCTACACCTTC
abundance: NA
d_gene: TRBD1
v_gene: TRBV28
j_gene: TRBJ1-2

CDR3aa: CASERTGGPNEQFF
CDR3nt: TGTGCCAGCGAGCGGACAGGGGGGCCCAATGAGCAGTTCTTC
abundance: once
d_gene: TRBD1
v_gene: TRBV6-1
j_gene: TRBJ2-1

CDR3aa: CASSRGTSGAKETQYF
CDR3nt: TGTGCCAGTAGTAGGGGGACTAGCGGGGCAAAAGAGACCCAGTACTTC
abundance: NA
d_gene: TRBD2
v_gene: TRBV19
j_gene: TRBJ2-5